This entry concerns a single T cell receptor beta chain. Germline trimming cut 4 bases from V and 8 bases from J; bases unmatched to any gene: 5. The CDR3 is 12 amino acids. Germline lookup yields CDR1 SGHDT and CDR2 YYEEEE. This record belongs to a study of OX40 agonist ivuxolimab in advanced cancers. Some clones are missing from TCRdb's copy, which holds only in-frame ones; the method was immunoSEQ multiplex PCR. The repertoire holds some 78,000 clones, approximately 90% seen once, with less than 0.6% in the top ten. Autoimmune disease history or systemic immunosuppression barred patients. The chain recombines TRBV5-6 with TRBJ1-2; 7 nucleotides agree with TRBD1. The TCR sequence derives from an adult with an advanced solid tumor such as melanoma, head and neck, liver or kidney cancer. Sequenced here: CD4+ or CD8+ T cells sorted from blood, sampled in a trial of the OX40 agonist ivuxolimab. This chain's CDR3 is CASSPTGRGYTF. The CDR3 DNA is TGTGCCAGCAGCCCGACAGGGAGAGGCTACACCTTC.